What follows are 31 T cell receptor beta chains derived from one specimen sequenced in a study of T cells in Graves' hyperthyroidism and ophthalmopathy. Amplification yielded TCR beta CDR3 regions, with RNA transcripts as the source. The HTBI primer set was used in a first-round RT-PCR of the TCR CDR3. TCRdb reprocessed the multiplex PCR reads with MiXCR, giving one entry per CDR3 protein. The repertoire consists of over 700,000 distinct CDR3 sequences, with over 35% occurring once and the leading ten covering roughly 30%. Material: blood. These receptors were obtained from a woman in her thirties or forties with Graves' hyperthyroidism.

This clonotype appeared many times. This sequence joins TRBV7-8 and TRBJ1-6, with D perhaps TRBD1 (5 bases). Trimming took off 2 bases at V and 10 bases at J, with 18 bases between the two ends. Germline-derived CDR1 and CDR2 are SGHVS and FQNEAQ. The CDR3 is made up of 16 amino acids. The chain's CDR3 is CASSLSVSGVLSPLHF. In nucleotides, the CDR3 is TGTGCCAGCAGCTTAAGTGTGTCGGGGGTTTTGTCACCCCTCCACTTT.

In its sample, this clonotype was seen many times. This chain links TRBV11-2 with TRBJ2-7; unclear D gene. In germline, CDR1 is SGHAT, CDR2 FQNNGV. This CDR3 region has 13 residues. V shed 6 bases and J shed 1 base, with 10 bases lying between them. DNA of the CDR3: TGTGCCAGCAGTTTCGGCCGTTCCTACGAGCAGTACTTC. It is translated as CASSFGRSYEQYF.

Note on this clonotype: This likely comes from a read error, as the CDR3 has no conserved phenylalanine or tryptophan at its end. CDR3 in DNA: TGTGCCAGCAGCCCCCAGAGGGGATATGGCTACACCCTC. Translation gives CASSPQRGYGYTL. The rearrangement uses TRBV7-3 and TRBJ1-2, with a weak D call TRBD1 (5 bases). Per the germline V gene, CDR1 is SGHTA and CDR2 is FQGTGA. The CDR3 consists of 13 residues. V gave up 5 bases and J gave up 5 bases, with 12 bases separating them.

In this sample, this clonotype turned up many times. The V and J genes are TRBV2 and TRBJ2-5; TRBD1 aligns across 8 bases. The CDR3 runs to 13 residues. The germline CDR1 and CDR2 sequences are SNHLY and FYNNEI. Unmatched junction bases numbered 8, after V lost 6 bases and J lost 8 bases. DNA of the CDR3: TGTGCCAGCAGAGCACAGGGGGAGGAAACCCAGTACTTC. It specifies CASRAQGEETQYF.

A note on this clonotype: The junction differs from germline at one of its ends, possibly a read error. The genes are TRBV2 and TRBJ2-7; D gene ambiguous. CDR1 and CDR2 from the germline V gene are SNHLY and FYNNEI. CDR3 length: 10 amino acids. CDR3 DNA sequence: TGTGCCAGCAGTGAAGCAAGAGCGCAATTC. Amino acids: CASSEARAQF.

Note on this clonotype: This may arise from a read error, as a much more abundant clone is one base away. The chain joins TRBV10-3 to TRBJ2-7, with D possibly matching TRBD2 (5 bases). CDR1 is ENHRY, CDR2 SYGVKD, per germline. The CDR3 length is 15 residues. The CDR3 reads CASSPSLASSYEQYF. CDR3 coding DNA: TGTGCCAGCAGTCCCTCCCTAGCTTCTAGCTACGAGCAGTACTTC.

This clonotype was seen at least ten times. V gene TRBV20-1 combines with J gene TRBJ2-7; weak D call: TRBD2 (5 bases). Per germline, CDR1 DFQATT and CDR2 SNEGSKA (reference sequence). Trimming stripped 3 bases from V and 0 bases from J, with 15 bases between. CDR3 length: 15 residues. The CDR3 DNA is TGCAGTGCTAGCCGGGCGGGCCCCAGCTCCTACGAGCAGTACTTC. It specifies CSASRAGPSSYEQYF.

This clonotype was observed a handful of times. V usage is TRBV5-1 and J usage is TRBJ1-2, with 8 bases fitting TRBD1. Germline V lookup: CDR1 SGHRS, CDR2 YFSETQ. CDR3 size: 16 residues. J lost 7 bases, V lost 5 bases, and 16 bases had no gene match. The CDR3 protein is CASRMRTGRSSGGYTF. The CDR3, as DNA: TGCGCCAGCAGAATGCGGACAGGGAGGAGCTCTGGTGGCTACACCTTC. Full variable domain (remainder filled in from reference TRBV5-1 and TRBJ1-2): KAGVTQTPRYLIKTRGQQVTLSCSPISGHRSVSWYQQTPGQGLQFLFEYFSETQRNKGNFPGRFSGRQFSNSRSEMNVSTLELGDSALYLCASRMRTGRSSGGYTFGSGTRLTVV.

This chain joins TRBV7-3 and TRBJ2-3; either TRBD1 or TRBD2 may supply D (5 bases each). Germline CDR1 SGHTA, CDR2 FQGTGA. The length of the CDR3 is 15 residues. V was clipped by 4 bases and J by 3 bases, with 14 bases between them. CDR3 DNA sequence: TGTGCCAGCAGCTCCACTACGGGGCGTACAGATACGCAGTATTTT. Its translation is CASSSTTGRTDTQYF.

J is TRBJ1-2 and V is TRBV13, with unresolved D. The CDR3 extends over 12 amino acids. Trimming cost V 5 bases and J 8 bases, with 12 bases left between them. Germline values: CDR1 PRHDT, CDR2 FYEKMQ (reference sequence). The CDR3 DNA reads as TGTGCCAGCAGCCCACCCTTAGGGGGCTACACCTTC. Encoded protein: CASSPPLGGYTF.

This sequence joins TRBV4-3 and TRBJ1-2; no definite D call. Trimming cost V 5 bases and J 3 bases, with 13 bases left between them. The CDR3 contains 14 residues. The germline gives CDR1 LGHNA, CDR2 YSLEER. DNA for the CDR3: TGCGCCAGCAGCTACTCCCTTAAAGACTATGGCTACACCTTC. This translates into CASSYSLKDYGYTF.

This clonotype was seen a handful of times. The chain has TRBV3-1 and TRBJ2-2; possible D gene TRBD2, 6 bases. Germline CDR1 and CDR2: LGHDT and YNNKEL (reference sequence). The CDR3 extends over 15 amino acids. The ends were cut back, 1 base at V and 4 bases at J, with 10 bases in the middle. CDR3 coding DNA: TGTGCCAGCAGCCAAGGATGGGGAGGCACCGGGGAGCTGTTTTTT. Its protein product is CASSQGWGGTGELFF.

The chain is built from TRBV7-3 and TRBJ2-2; D gene ambiguous. The V end lost 5 bases, the J end lost 8 bases, and 9 bases lay between the germline ends. Germline assignment: CDR1 SGHTA and CDR2 FQGTGA. The CDR3 is 12 amino acids. The CDR3 nucleotides read TGTGCCAGCAGCCAACAACCGGGGGAGCTGTTTTTT. Translated: CASSQQPGELFF. The variable domain in full, completed from reference TRBV7-3 and TRBJ2-2, reads GAGVSQTPSNKVTEKGKYVELRCDPISGHTALYWYRQSLGQGPEFLIYFQGTGAADDSGLPNDRFFAVRPEGSVSTLKIQRTERGDSAVYLCASSQQPGELFFGEGSRLTVL.

The rearrangement links TRBV5-1 to TRBJ1-2; D gene unclear. Per germline, CDR1 SGHRS and CDR2 YFSETQ. The CDR3 spans 15 residues. V lost 4 bases and J lost 5, with 18 bases in between. The CDR3 is CASSPDSSPLYGYTF. As DNA, the CDR3 is TGCGCCAGCAGCCCGGACTCTTCTCCCTTATATGGCTACACCTTC.

This chain joins TRBV2 and TRBJ2-3; D remains unclear. Germline V lookup: CDR1 SNHLY, CDR2 FYNNEI. The CDR3 covers 12 residues. Trimming shortened V by 5 bases and J by 2 bases, and 5 bases separated the two germline ends. This CDR3 reads CASSKTTDTQYF. As DNA, the CDR3 is TGTGCCAGCAGTAAAACCACAGATACGCAGTATTTT.

In its sample, this clonotype was seen a few times. The CDR3 spells CASSIYSTGGQGYTF. The CDR3 nucleotides are TGTGCCAGTAGTATATATAGTACAGGGGGCCAAGGCTACACCTTC. The rearrangement uses TRBV19 and TRBJ1-2, with 9 nucleotides matching TRBD1. V dropped 2 bases and J dropped 8; count of bases not matched to a gene: 9. CDR3 length: 15 residues. Germline lookup yields CDR1 LNHDA and CDR2 SQIVND (reference sequence).

A note on this clonotype: At one of its ends the junction is not consistent with the germline gene, which may arise from a read error. The CDR3 sequence: CASSLGTESYSNQPQHF. Written as DNA, the CDR3 is TGCGCCAGCAGCTTGGGGACGGAGTCTTATAGCAATCAGCCCCAGCATTTT. The rearrangement joins TRBV7-9 to TRBJ1-5; D is possibly TRBD1 (5 bases). CDR3 length equals 17 residues. Germline loops: CDR1 SEHNR, CDR2 FQNEAQ (reference sequence).

With respect to this clonotype: One end of the junction varies from germline; a read error may be responsible. The V and J genes are TRBV7-9 and TRBJ1-2, with a possible D match to TRBD1 (5 bases). This CDR3 region has 20 residues. Looked up from germline, CDR1 is SEHNR and CDR2 is FQNEAQ (reference sequence). CDR3 in DNA: TGCGCCAGCAGCCAAGAATTAGACAGTCACCCTCATACTTTGCTCTATGGCTACACCTTC. The encoded protein is CASSQELDSHPHTLLYGYTF.

This clonotype was detected only a few times. This chain links TRBV5-1 with TRBJ1-4; 7 bases fit TRBD1. CDR1 and CDR2 (germline): SGHRS, YFSETQ. The CDR3 sequence is 13 residues long. V shed 4 bases and J 5 bases; nucleotides not matched to a gene: 2. The CDR3 region is CASSEQGNEKLFF. CDR3 DNA sequence: TGCGCCAGCAGCGAACAGGGGAATGAAAAACTGTTTTTT.

This clonotype was detected only a few times. The chain is built from TRBV28 and TRBJ1-1; D is undetermined. CDR1 is MDHEN, CDR2 SYDVKM, per germline. Trimming left V 4 bases short and J 6 bases short, with 12 bases between. There are 13 residues in the CDR3. CDR3 protein: CASSSPSGSEAFF. The DNA for the CDR3 is TGTGCCAGCAGTTCGCCCTCGGGGTCTGAAGCTTTCTTT.

The chain has TRBV28 and TRBJ2-7, with D perhaps matching TRBD1 (6 bases). Trimming left V 10 bases short and J 0 bases short, with 16 bases between. The CDR3 runs 14 residues. CDR1 and CDR2 (germline): MDHEN, SYDVKM. The CDR3 DNA reads TGTGCCATCGAAGAAAGGGGGAGCTCCTACGAGCAGTACTTC. Its translation: CAIEERGSSYEQYF.

In this sample, this clonotype turned up a few times. The chain combines TRBV6-1 with TRBJ2-7; D tentatively fits TRBD1 or TRBD2 (5 bases each). This CDR3 comprises 13 residues. Trimming shortened V by 7 bases and J by 7 bases, and 17 bases separated the two germline ends. Germline lookup yields CDR1 MNHNS and CDR2 SASEGT. The CDR3 loop is CASTGTRGWEQYF. Here the CDR3 DNA reads TGTGCCAGCACAGGGACCCGGGGATGGGAGCAGTACTTC.

This clonotype was detected many times. V gene TRBV7-9 combines with J gene TRBJ1-2, with no clear D. V dropped 1 base and J dropped 8 bases, with 11 bases sitting between them. The CDR3 extends over 13 amino acids. Germline V gene lookup returns CDR1 SEHNR and CDR2 FQNEAQ (reference sequence). As DNA, the CDR3 is TGTGCCAGCAGCTTAGATGGTTTTGGCGGCTACACCTTC. Translating it yields CASSLDGFGGYTF.

This clonotype was seen many times. The chain recombines TRBV28 with TRBJ2-7, with TRBD1 as a possible D gene (5 bases). The CDR3 length is 11 residues. Germline assignment: CDR1 MDHEN and CDR2 SYDVKM. V was shortened by 8 bases and J by 4 bases, with 9 bases between the two germline ends. CDR3 nucleotides: TGTGCCAGCGGGGCAGGGTACGAGCAGTACTTC. It translates to CASGAGYEQYF. Combining the CDR3 with reference TRBV28 and TRBJ2-7 gives the whole variable domain DVKVTQSSRYLVKRTGEKVFLECVQDMDHENMFWYRQDPGLGLRLIYFSYDVKMKEKGDIPEGYSVSREKKERFSLILESASTNQTSMYLCASGAGYEQYFGPGTRLTVT.

Notes on this clonotype: The junction departs from germline at one end; a sequencing error may be responsible. The J gene is TRBJ1-4, the V gene TRBV10-3, with a weak D call TRBD1 (5 bases). Per germline, CDR1 ENHRY and CDR2 SYGVKD. The CDR3 has 15 residues. Here the CDR3 DNA reads TGTACCATCAGTAGGGGAGCTGCAACTAATGAAAAACTGTTTTTT. Translating gives CTISRGAATNEKLFF.

This clonotype was detected ten times or more. Here the CDR3 DNA reads TGTGCCATCAGTGGCGGGGGGGACACTGAAGCTTTCTTT. Its protein product is CAISGGGDTEAFF. The chain joins TRBV10-3 to TRBJ1-1; possibly TRBD1 for D (5 bases). From germline, CDR1 is ENHRY and CDR2 SYGVKD. V lost 4 bases and J lost 3, with 9 bases in between. The CDR3 consists of 13 residues.

In this sample, this clonotype turned up a few times. The J gene is TRBJ1-2, the V gene TRBV7-9, with D unclear. CDR1 SEHNR and CDR2 FQNEAQ come from the germline V gene (reference sequence). The CDR3 has 19 amino acids. V gave up 0 bases and J gave up 0 bases, with 20 bases separating them. The CDR3 DNA reads TGTGCCAGCAGCTTAGCCATGGTTAGTCGATCGCGGGCTAACTATGGCTACACCTTC. Encoded protein: CASSLAMVSRSRANYGYTF. Supplemented by reference TRBV7-9 and TRBJ1-2, the full variable domain reads DTGVSQNPRHKITKRGQNVTFRCDPISEHNRLYWYRQTLGQGPEFLTYFQNEAQLEKSRLLSDRFSAERPKGSFSTLEIQRTEQGDSAMYLCASSLAMVSRSRANYGYTFGSGTRLTVV.

The chain combines TRBV4-1 with TRBJ1-2, with D hard to call. The CDR3 is made up of 15 amino acids. Germline lookup yields CDR1 MGHRA and CDR2 YSYEKL. Trimming shortened V by 4 bases and J by 0 bases, and 12 bases separated the two germline ends. This chain's CDR3 is CASSLGPGSNYGYTF. The CDR3 nucleotides read TGCGCCAGCAGCCTCGGGCCTGGATCTAACTATGGCTACACCTTC.

This clonotype has a count of ten or more. The chain carries TRBV29-1 and TRBJ1-4; TRBD1 matches 7 bases. This CDR3 is built from 13 residues. Unmatched junction bases numbered 5, after V lost 6 bases and J lost 4 bases. CDR1 SQVTM and CDR2 ANQGSEA come from the germline V gene. The chain's CDR3 is CSVRQGSNEKLFF. The DNA for the CDR3 is TGCAGCGTCCGACAGGGAAGTAATGAAAAACTGTTTTTT. The whole variable domain, remainder taken from reference TRBV29-1 and TRBJ1-4, is SAVISQKPSRDICQRGTSLTIQCQVDSQVTMMFWYRQQPGQSLTLIATANQGSEATYESGFVIDKFPISRPNLTFSTLTVSNMSPEDSSIYLCSVRQGSNEKLFFGSGTQLSVL.

This chain links TRBV10-3 with TRBJ2-2, with D perhaps assigned TRBD1 or TRBD2 (5 bases each). Deletions cut 10 bases from V and 2 bases from J, with 14 bases between. This CDR3 comprises 14 residues. CDR1 is ENHRY and CDR2 is SYGVKD in the germline V gene. CDR3 sequence reads: CASRRDPNTGELFF. CDR3 coding DNA: TGTGCCAGCAGAAGGGACCCTAACACCGGGGAGCTGTTTTTT.

The chain combines TRBV7-3 with TRBJ2-7, with D possibly TRBD2 on 6 matching bases. From germline, CDR1 is SGHTA and CDR2 FQGTGA. The germline V and J ends were trimmed by 2 bases and 7 bases, with 12 bases remaining between them. CDR3 length: 13 residues. CDR3 in DNA: TGTGCCAGCAGCTTAGAGGGGCGGGGTGAGCAGTACTTC. This encodes CASSLEGRGEQYF.